The 8 T cell receptor beta chains given below trace back to one sample, sequenced in a study of blood T cell repertoires in COVID-19 (TCRdb year 2020). Library construction relied on the immunoSEQ multiplex PCR assay. TCRdb took this table from immuneACCESS and kept in-frame rearrangements with V and J called. Such tables lack part of the clones; where checked against another copy, unresolved V genes explain under half of the gap, and the rest is unexplained. Within this sample are some 240,000 clones, with around 80% of them counted one time only. More than 7% of the sample belongs to the ten largest clones. The sample was peripheral blood. The source is a woman in her 70s with acute or convalescent COVID-19.

The J gene is TRBJ2-1, the V gene TRBV27; maybe TRBD2 (6 bases). The CDR3 spans 16 residues. V was pared by 4 bases and J by 0 bases, with 13 bases between. Germline CDR1 MNHEY, CDR2 SMNVEV (reference sequence). The CDR3 is CASSWQRAGSYNEQFF. DNA for the CDR3: TGTGCCAGCAGTTGGCAGCGGGCCGGCTCCTACAATGAGCAGTTCTTC.

This chain uses TRBV12-3 or TRBV12-4 with TRBJ1-2; 7 bases fit TRBD1. The CDR3 is made up of 13 amino acids. The trim removed 5 bases at V and 9 bases at J, leaving 9 bases unmatched. The CDR3 protein is CASSAGTVNRYTF. Here the CDR3 DNA reads TGTGCCAGCAGTGCCGGGACAGTTAATCGCTACACCTTC.

This rearrangement joins TRBV24-1 to TRBJ2-5; D remains unclear. The ends were cut back, 3 bases at V and 1 base at J, with 11 bases in the middle. Germline loops: CDR1 KGHDR, CDR2 SFDVKD. The CDR3 sequence is 15 residues long. The CDR3 region is CATSDPETRQETQYF. In DNA, the CDR3 is TGTGCCACCAGTGATCCTGAGACACGCCAAGAGACCCAGTACTTC.

This clone was seen only a few times. The chain employs TRBV5-1 and TRBJ1-3, with D perhaps TRBD1 (5 bases). Per germline, CDR1 SGHRS and CDR2 YFSETQ. Trimming pared 4 bases from V and 4 bases from J, leaving 12 bases between. The CDR3 loop spans 14 amino acids. CDR3 DNA: TGCGCCAGCAGCCAGGGTTCTTACGGAAACACCATATATTTT. Its translation is CASSQGSYGNTIYF. The variable domain in full, completed from reference TRBV5-1 and TRBJ1-3, reads KAGVTQTPRYLIKTRGQQVTLSCSPISGHRSVSWYQQTPGQGLQFLFEYFSETQRNKGNFPGRFSGRQFSNSRSEMNVSTLELGDSALYLCASSQGSYGNTIYFGEGSWLTVV.

This clone was seen only a few times. The chain combines TRBV30 with TRBJ1-1; the D is unclear. Germline values: CDR1 GTSNPN, CDR2 SVGIG (reference sequence). The CDR3 is 14 residues long. V dropped 0 bases and J dropped 7 bases, with 15 bases sitting between them. The chain's CDR3 is CAWSVLPTEIEAFF. DNA for the CDR3: TGTGCCTGGAGTGTCCTCCCAACAGAGATTGAAGCTTTCTTT.

The chain uses TRBV18 and TRBJ2-2; D remains ambiguous. The CDR3 length is 14 residues. The V gene's germline CDR1 is KGHSH and CDR2 LQKENI. Trimming removed 3 bases from V and 1 base from J, with 6 bases in between. CDR3 loop: CASSPRQNTGELFF. The CDR3 coding sequence is TGTGCCAGCTCACCTCGACAGAACACCGGGGAGCTGTTTTTT. Full variable domain (remainder filled in from reference TRBV18 and TRBJ2-2): NAGVMQNPRHLVRRRGQEARLRCSPMKGHSHVYWYRQLPEEGLKFMVYLQKENIIDESGMPKERFSAEFPKEGPSILRIQQVVRGDSAAYFCASSPRQNTGELFFGEGSRLTVL.

The V and J genes are TRBV15 and TRBJ2-5; TRBD1 agrees at 10 bases. Germline V lookup: CDR1 LNHNV, CDR2 YYDKDF (reference sequence). The junction had 6 bases not matched to a gene; V was cut back by 9 bases and J by 5 bases. The CDR3 covers 13 residues. CDR3 region: CATQGQGKETQYF. In DNA form, the CDR3 reads TGTGCCACACAGGGACAGGGGAAGGAGACCCAGTACTTC.

This clone was detected once. The chain employs TRBV5-1 and TRBJ1-6, with 8 bases fitting TRBD1. Germline-derived CDR1 and CDR2 are SGHRS and YFSETQ. V lost 2 bases, J lost 10 bases, and 11 bases stayed unmatched. CDR3 length: 16 amino acids. This chain's CDR3 is CASSFGVTGGRSPLHF. The CDR3 coding sequence is TGCGCCAGCAGCTTTGGCGTAACAGGGGGGAGGTCACCCCTCCACTTT. The full variable domain, with the rest looked up from reference TRBV5-1 and TRBJ1-6, is KAGVTQTPRYLIKTRGQQVTLSCSPISGHRSVSWYQQTPGQGLQFLFEYFSETQRNKGNFPGRFSGRQFSNSRSEMNVSTLELGDSALYLCASSFGVTGGRSPLHFGNGTRLTVT.